The present TCR beta chain was sequenced within a study of beta chain features in type 1 diabetes. cDNA synthesis used the whole RNA isolate, giving expressed TCRB sequences. Clones were sequenced by immunoSEQ multiplex PCR, and TCRdb holds only the in-frame ones, with some missing. The sample yields approximately 250,000 clones, around 25% seen once. Germline V gene lookup returns CDR1 GTSNPN and CDR2 SVGIG (reference sequence). J was trimmed by 3 bases and V by 7 bases; bases with no gene match: 10. The CDR3 consists of 14 residues. Concerning this clone itself: Antigen unknown.

Broader study findings: PCR might favor shorter templates, equally in patients and controls. Patients showed naive, central memory and Treg TCRB repertoires that appeared more similar than those of healthy donors. Within each of all four CD4+ subsets, Type 1 diabetes patients had TCRB CDR3s that were moderately but significantly shorter.

The sequence derives from a woman aged 30 to 39 with type 1 diabetes. The sequenced material came from naive CD4+ T cells from blood. The V and J genes are TRBV30 and TRBJ2-7, with 9 bases aligning to TRBD1. CDR3 bases: TGTGCCTTCGGCCGGGACAGGGTACACTACGAGCAGTACTTC. Translating gives CAFGRDRVHYEQYF.